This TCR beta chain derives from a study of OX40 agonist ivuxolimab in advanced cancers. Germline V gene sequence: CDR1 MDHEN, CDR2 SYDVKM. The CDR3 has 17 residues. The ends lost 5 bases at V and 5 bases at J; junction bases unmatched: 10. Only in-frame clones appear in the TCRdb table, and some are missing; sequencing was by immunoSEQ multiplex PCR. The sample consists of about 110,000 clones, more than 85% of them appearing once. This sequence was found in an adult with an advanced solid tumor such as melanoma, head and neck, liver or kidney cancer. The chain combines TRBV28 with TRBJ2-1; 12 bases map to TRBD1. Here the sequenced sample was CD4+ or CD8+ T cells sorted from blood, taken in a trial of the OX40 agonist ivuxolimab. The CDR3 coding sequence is TGTGCCAGCAGTCCACAACCGGGACAGGGGGCGCACAATGAGCAGTTCTTC. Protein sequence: CASSPQPGQGAHNEQFF.